This entry is about one T cell receptor (beta chain). Its antigen is currently unknown. The sample comes from a study of T-cell reconstitution after alpha-beta-depleted transplantation in children. Study-wide results and caveats: In patients about two months after transplant, alpha-beta T cells reportedly arose from several hundred expanded graft clones. From surviving recipient T cells and thymic progenitors came the high day-60 TCRbeta diversity observed in some patients. By one year post-transplant, T-cell counts and diversity largely arose from T cells that were newly produced.

During its preparation, the TCRbeta library received unique molecular identifiers. TCRdb re-analysed the PCR reads in MiXCR, keeping a single row per CDR3 protein. The sample includes 540,000 or so distinct CDR3 sequences, 23% seen only once; the top ten take around 14%. The source is a boy younger than two who had a stem cell transplant for acute myeloid leukemia, so the T cells may come from the graft donor. Sequenced here: PBMCs, mostly from graft donor cells, sampled 360 days after TCRalphabeta/CD19-depleted stem cell transplant.

CDR3 sequence (DNA): TGTGCCAGCAGTGGGGGACAGTCCCTTTTTCAGCCCCAGCATTTT. Its translation is CASSGGQSLFQPQHF. The chain combines TRBV2 with TRBJ1-5; the match to TRBD1 covers 7 bases. V was pared by 4 bases and J by 6 bases, with 9 bases of the junction left unmatched. The CDR3 sequence is 15 residues long. In germline, CDR1 is SNHLY, CDR2 FYNNEI.